This T cell receptor beta chain was found in a study of spatial heterogeneity in lung cancer. The CDR3 has 12 residues. V shed 5 bases and J shed 3 bases, with 6 bases lying between them. Germline V gene lookup returns CDR1 LGHDT and CDR2 YNNKEL (reference sequence). The presence of a unique molecular identifier marked each TCR cDNA molecule. TCRdb reprocessed the 5' RACE reads via MiXCR and lists one record per CDR3 protein. The sample consists of roughly 71,000 distinct CDR3 sequences, 7.5% to 10% of them appearing once. Time point described: blood at routine non-recurrence follow-up after resection. Frozen PBMC, nontumor lung or tumor provided whole RNA, which was sequenced unsorted. Concerning this clonotype itself: Its specificity is unknown.

Study-wide points: Blood contained ubiquitous expanded tumor TCRs more at resection than at follow-up.

The chain couples TRBV3-1 to TRBJ2-3, with no clear D. The sequence was obtained from a female donor with early-stage non-small cell lung cancer. Sample: PBMCs, taken at follow-up. The CDR3 nucleotides read TGTGCCAGCAGCTTCAGTACAGATACGCAGTATTTT. The encoded protein is CASSFSTDTQYF.